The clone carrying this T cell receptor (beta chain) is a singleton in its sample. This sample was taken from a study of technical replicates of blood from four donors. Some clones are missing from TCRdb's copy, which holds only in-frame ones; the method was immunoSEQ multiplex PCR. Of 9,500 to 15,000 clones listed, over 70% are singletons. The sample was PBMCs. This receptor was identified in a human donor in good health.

The CDR3 sequence is CASSLLGDVQETQYF. CDR3 DNA: TGCGCCAGCAGCTTATTGGGCGACGTCCAAGAGACCCAGTACTTC. The chain recombines TRBV5-1 with TRBJ2-5; D is undetermined. The germline gives CDR1 SGHRS, CDR2 YFSETQ. V lost 2 bases to trimming and J lost 1 base, with 12 bases between them. The CDR3 extends over 15 amino acids.